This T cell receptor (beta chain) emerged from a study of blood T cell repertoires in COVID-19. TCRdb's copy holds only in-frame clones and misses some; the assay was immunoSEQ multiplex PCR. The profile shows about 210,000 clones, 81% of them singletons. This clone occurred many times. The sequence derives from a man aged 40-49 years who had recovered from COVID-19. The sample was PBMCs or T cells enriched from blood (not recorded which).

In DNA, the CDR3 is TGTGCCAGCAGTGAAGGGCGGGGTCGGAACGAGCAGTACTTC. Translating gives CASSEGRGRNEQYF. The J gene is TRBJ2-7, the V gene TRBV2, with D perhaps TRBD2 (6 bases). The CDR3 runs 14 residues. V lost 1 base and J lost 5, with 12 bases in between. The germline CDR1 and CDR2 sequences are SNHLY and FYNNEI. Full variable domain (rest looked up from reference TRBV2 and TRBJ2-7): EPEVTQTPSHQVTQMGQEVILRCVPISNHLYFYWYRQILGQKVEFLVSFYNNEISEKSEIFDDQFSVERPDGSNFTLKIRSTKLEDSAMYFCASSEGRGRNEQYFGPGTRLTVT.